Listed here are 20 T cell receptor beta chains from one sample, sequenced in a study of T cell responses to AZD1222 COVID-19 vaccine. Clones were read by immunoSEQ multiplex PCR, and TCRdb kept only the in-frame ones, dropping some. The repertoire holds some 150,000 clones, 85% to 95% seen once, with around 2.8% in the top ten. The input for sequencing was peripheral blood, taken on day 0 of MenACWY control vaccination. All receptors come from an adult in good health.

The rearrangement links TRBV7-8 to TRBJ2-1; TRBD2 aligns across 7 bases. Germline V CDR1 and CDR2: SGHVS, FQNEAQ. Germline trimming cut 3 bases from V and 4 bases from J; bases unmatched to any gene: 21. This CDR3 region has 20 residues. The DNA of the CDR3 is TGTGCCAGCAGCTTGAGGTCCGTATGGGGTAGGACGGGGGGATACAATGAGCAGTTCTTC. Translation gives CASSLRSVWGRTGGYNEQFF.

This clone was recorded once. The genes are TRBV20-1 and TRBJ1-2; no reliable D call. Germline loops: CDR1 DFQATT, CDR2 SNEGSKA (reference sequence). This CDR3 is 13 amino acids long. V lost 3 bases and J lost 0, with 8 bases in between. The CDR3 spells CSASVGTNYGYTF. The DNA of the CDR3 is TGCAGTGCTAGTGTCGGAACTAACTATGGCTACACCTTC.

The genes are TRBV7-2 and TRBJ2-1; D is tentatively TRBD1 or TRBD2 (6 bases each). In germline, CDR1 is SGHTA, CDR2 FQGNSA. This CDR3 has 16 residues. Trimming took off 5 bases at V and 2 bases at J, with 16 bases between the two ends. Written as DNA, the CDR3 is TGTGCCAGCAGCGACGGCACTGGGGGGCCCTACAATGAGCAGTTCTTC. It yields the protein CASSDGTGGPYNEQFF.

This chain joins TRBV7-2 and TRBJ2-5; 7 positions agree with TRBD1. CDR1 and CDR2 (germline): SGHTA, FQGNSA. V lost 3 bases to trimming and J lost 3 bases; unmatched junction nucleotides: 4. The CDR3 length is 14 residues. CDR3 residues: CASSFPDREETQYF. CDR3 sequence (DNA): TGTGCCAGCAGCTTCCCCGACAGGGAAGAGACCCAGTACTTC.

The V gene is TRBV6-2 or TRBV6-3, the J gene TRBJ1-6; no clear D. This CDR3 is 19 amino acids long. Germline loops: CDR1 MNHEY, CDR2 SVGEGT. Trimming removed 0 bases at V and 0 bases at J, with 15 bases between. The CDR3 protein is CASSYSSQELSSYNSPLHF. CDR3 bases: TGTGCCAGCAGTTACTCCAGTCAGGAGCTTAGCTCCTATAATTCACCCCTCCACTTT.

The chain is built from TRBV7-2 and TRBJ1-6; D is possibly TRBD1 (6 bases). Germline lookup yields CDR1 SGHTA and CDR2 FQGNSA. V was shortened by 5 bases and J by 10 bases, with 9 bases between the two germline ends. The CDR3 runs 12 residues. CDR3 loop: CASSTGNSPLHF. CDR3 sequence (DNA): TGTGCCAGCAGCACAGGGAACTCACCCCTCCACTTT.

The chain employs TRBV12-3 or TRBV12-4 and TRBJ1-1; no clear D. V was cut by 7 bases and J by 3 bases, with 6 bases left in between. The CDR3 contains 11 residues. The CDR3, as DNA: TGTGCCAGCACCGGGGACACTGAAGCTTTCTTT. Encoded protein: CASTGDTEAFF.

The V and J genes are TRBV6-5 and TRBJ1-2; D is ambiguous. Germline V lookup: CDR1 MNHEY, CDR2 SVGAGI. CDR3 size: 13 residues. Trimming cost V 2 bases and J 5 bases, with 9 bases left between them. The CDR3 DNA is TGTGCCAGCAGTTACCGTTCGGGATATGGCTACACCTTC. Its translation is CASSYRSGYGYTF.

V usage is TRBV6-5 and J usage is TRBJ1-6; no reliable D call. Germline loops: CDR1 MNHEY, CDR2 SVGAGI. Trimming shortened V by 2 bases and J by 3 bases, and 11 bases separated the two germline ends. CDR3 length equals 16 residues. DNA of the CDR3: TGTGCCAGCAGTTACGACCCGGGTTTCTATAATTCACCCCTCCACTTT. It translates to CASSYDPGFYNSPLHF.

This chain connects TRBV7-8 to TRBJ2-1; 10 bases are shared with TRBD2. V shed 2 bases and J 6 bases; nucleotides not matched to a gene: 7. The germline gives CDR1 SGHVS, CDR2 FQNEAQ. The CDR3 length is 16 residues. The CDR3 protein is CASSLRASGGPNEQFF. The CDR3, as DNA: TGTGCCAGCAGCTTACGGGCTAGCGGGGGCCCCAATGAGCAGTTCTTC.

The V and J genes are TRBV14 and TRBJ2-5, with 10 bases identical to TRBD2. The CDR3 loop spans 18 amino acids. The V gene end was trimmed by 1 base and the J gene end by 4 bases; junction bases not matched to a gene: 12. Germline loops: CDR1 SGHDN, CDR2 FVKESK. The CDR3 sequence: CASSQAPMASGRGETQYF. The CDR3 nucleotides read TGTGCCAGCAGCCAAGCACCCATGGCTAGCGGGAGAGGAGAGACCCAGTACTTC.

J is TRBJ1-5 and V is TRBV30, with TRBD1 identical over 8 bases. Trimming at V came to 8 bases and at J to 6 bases, leaving 9 bases not matched to a gene. The germline V gene encodes CDR1 GTSNPN and CDR2 SVGIG (reference sequence). CDR3 length: 13 residues. The CDR3 sequence: CASSRQGSQPQHF. The CDR3 DNA is TGTGCCAGCTCCCGACAGGGGTCTCAGCCCCAGCATTTT.

The rearrangement links TRBV27 to TRBJ2-7; 10 bases are a match to TRBD2. The CDR3 extends over 14 amino acids. V trimming: 5 bases; J trimming: 3 bases; junction bases outside the gene matches: 4. The germline CDR1 and CDR2 sequences are MNHEY and SMNVEV (reference sequence). Written as DNA, the CDR3 is TGTGCCAGCAGTCCTAGCGGGAGTCTCTACGAGCAGTACTTC. This gives the protein CASSPSGSLYEQYF.

For this clone: The sample holds other DNA sequences that translate to the same CDR3. The chain uses TRBV27 and TRBJ2-7; D possibly uses TRBD1 or TRBD2 (5 bases each). V dropped 6 bases and J dropped 4 bases, with 10 bases sitting between them. The CDR3 is made up of 12 amino acids. Germline V gene data show CDR1 as MNHEY and CDR2 as SMNVEV (reference sequence). The CDR3 protein is CASRGVGYEQYF. CDR3 sequence (DNA): TGTGCCAGCAGGGGGGTTGGGTACGAGCAGTACTTC.

This chain uses TRBV29-1 with TRBJ2-7; D is perhaps TRBD2 (6 bases). The CDR3 is made up of 14 amino acids. Per germline, CDR1 SQVTM and CDR2 ANQGSEA. The V end lost 6 bases, the J end lost 3 bases, and 18 bases lay between the germline ends. The DNA for the CDR3 is TGCAGCGTGGCCAAGAGGGACTCCAACTACGAGCAGTACTTC. Translation gives CSVAKRDSNYEQYF.

This chain uses TRBV15 with TRBJ2-3; weak D call: TRBD1 (6 bases). This CDR3 is 14 amino acids long. Trimming shortened V by 5 bases and J by 7 bases, and 16 bases separated the two germline ends. The germline CDR1 and CDR2 sequences are LNHNV and YYDKDF (reference sequence). CDR3 sequence (DNA): TGTGCCACCAGCCGGGTATTAACAGGGCATACGCAGTATTTT. Encoded protein: CATSRVLTGHTQYF. The variable domain in full, completed from reference TRBV15 and TRBJ2-3, reads DAMVIQNPRYQVTQFGKPVTLSCSQTLNHNVMYWYQQKSSQAPKLLFHYYDKDFNNEADTPDNFQSRRPNTSFCFLDIRSPGLGDTAMYLCATSRVLTGHTQYFGPGTRLTVL.

The chain links TRBV3-1 (or the pseudogene TRBV3-2) to TRBJ1-5, with a weak D call TRBD1 (5 bases). The CDR3 spans 16 residues. Per the germline V gene, CDR1 is LGHDT and CDR2 is YNNKEL (reference sequence). The V gene lost 0 bases and the J gene lost 5 bases, with 14 bases spanning the gap. In DNA, the CDR3 is TGTGCCAGCAGCCAAGATCTCGGGGGGTCCCATCAGCCCCAGCATTTT. Its protein product is CASSQDLGGSHQPQHF.

The genes are TRBV3-1 (or the pseudogene TRBV3-2) and TRBJ2-1, with a tentative D call TRBD2 (6 bases). The germline V and J ends were trimmed by 3 bases and 14 bases, with 11 bases remaining between them. This CDR3 is 11 amino acids long. In germline, CDR1 is LGHDT, CDR2 YNNKEL (reference sequence). The CDR3 nucleotides read TGTGCCAGCAGCCAGTCTAGCGAAGAGTTCTTC. Translated, it gives CASSQSSEEFF.

V gene TRBV10-3 combines with J gene TRBJ2-7, with 9 bases identical to TRBD1. Germline V lookup: CDR1 ENHRY, CDR2 SYGVKD. After removal of 6 bases from V and 12 bases from J, the junction contained 15 bases not matched to a gene. This CDR3 region has 14 residues. CDR3 amino acids: CAISPGQGLELLYF. CDR3 nucleotides: TGTGCCATCAGCCCGGGACAGGGCCTTGAGTTGTTGTACTTC.

The rearrangement links TRBV20-1 to TRBJ1-5; TRBD1 matches 7 bases. J was trimmed by 0 bases and V by 6 bases; bases with no gene match: 14. Germline CDR1 is DFQATT and CDR2 is SNEGSKA (reference sequence). The CDR3 sequence is 17 residues long. This chain's CDR3 is CSASYKKGQISNQPQHF. CDR3 DNA: TGCAGTGCGAGTTACAAGAAGGGACAGATTAGCAATCAGCCCCAGCATTTT.